These 21 T cell receptor beta chains were sequenced from one sample in a study of control samples from healthy donors and cancer patients. The data were produced by immunoSEQ multiplex PCR, yet TCRdb's version contains in-frame clones alone and is incomplete. This table holds 250,000 to 300,000 clones, around 79% found once. Sample: PBMCs. All receptors come from a woman between 55 and 75 years old with lung cancer.

This rearrangement joins TRBV6-5 to TRBJ1-1; D unresolved. The germline CDR1 and CDR2 sequences are MNHEY and SVGAGI. Trimming took 4 bases from V and 6 from J, leaving 12 bases between them. The CDR3 consists of 13 residues. The CDR3 coding sequence is TGTGCCAGCAGTTTACAACGACGGGCTGAAGCTTTCTTT. It is translated as CASSLQRRAEAFF.

V and J are TRBV6-1 and TRBJ2-7; possible D gene TRBD1, 6 bases. The CDR3 runs 13 residues. Deletions cut 0 bases from V and 7 bases from J, with 10 bases between. The germline V gene encodes CDR1 MNHNS and CDR2 SASEGT. DNA of the CDR3: TGTGCCAGCAGTGAAGCGCGCAGGGGAGAGCAGTACTTC. It is translated as CASSEARRGEQYF.

The chain employs TRBV7-3 and TRBJ2-1; 12 bases are shared with TRBD2. This CDR3 has 17 residues. Germline CDR1 reads SGHTA; CDR2 reads FQGTGA. The V segment lost 5 bases and the J segment 7 bases; nucleotides outside the gene matches: 12. The CDR3 region is CASSPTSGRRGRNEQFF. CDR3 nucleotides: TGTGCCAGCAGCCCGACTAGCGGGAGAAGGGGACGGAATGAGCAGTTCTTC.

The V call is TRBV12-3 or TRBV12-4, the J call TRBJ2-3; D gene uncertain. With 0 bases removed from V and 6 bases from J, the gap between germline ends came to 1 base. CDR3 length: 11 residues. The CDR3 DNA follows: TGTGCCAGCAGTTTAGCGGATACGCAGTATTTT. It specifies CASSLADTQYF.

The chain carries TRBV19 and TRBJ2-4; 10 bases fit TRBD1. V trimming: 5 bases; J trimming: 1 base; junction bases outside the gene matches: 11. From germline, CDR1 is LNHDA and CDR2 SQIVND (reference sequence). The CDR3 extends over 18 amino acids. DNA of the CDR3: TGTGCCAGTAGTCACATCTCCACGGGACAGGGGGCCAAAAACATTCAGTACTTC. As protein: CASSHISTGQGAKNIQYF.

This clone was found a few times. The chain has TRBV19 and TRBJ1-3; TRBD1 aligns across 8 bases. V was clipped by 10 bases and J by 0 bases; unmatched bases: 17. The CDR3 has 18 residues. Germline assignment: CDR1 LNHDA and CDR2 SQIVND (reference sequence). CDR3: CATSGGVTGEPSGNTIYF. CDR3 DNA: TGTGCCACCTCAGGGGGCGTGACAGGGGAACCCTCTGGAAACACCATATATTTT. Looking up the rest from reference TRBV19 and TRBJ1-3 gives the full variable domain: DGGITQSPKYLFRKEGQNVTLSCEQNLNHDAMYWYRQDPGQGLRLIYYSQIVNDFQKGDIAEGYSVSREKKESFPLTVTSAQKNPTAFYLCATSGGVTGEPSGNTIYFGEGSWLTVV.

The gene calls are TRBV19 and TRBJ2-2; D unresolved. This CDR3 comprises 16 residues. Per the germline V gene, CDR1 is LNHDA and CDR2 is SQIVND (reference sequence). The germline V and J ends were trimmed by 1 base and 6 bases, with 15 bases remaining between them. CDR3 in DNA: TGTGCCAGTAGTATAGGCAGTAGGGTATACTCCGGGGAGCTGTTTTTT. Its protein product is CASSIGSRVYSGELFF.

The V call is TRBV11-2, the J call TRBJ2-2, with D uncertain. Germline CDR1 is SGHAT and CDR2 is FQNNGV. V was pared by 5 bases and J by 0 bases, with 16 bases between. The CDR3 spans 17 residues. CDR3 DNA sequence: TGTGCCAGCAGCGCCCCATTGGACGGAACGAACACCGGGGAGCTGTTTTTT. Protein product: CASSAPLDGTNTGELFF.

The V gene is TRBV5-1, the J gene TRBJ1-3, with 7 bases aligning to TRBD1. The CDR3 covers 15 residues. The trim removed 1 base at V and 1 base at J, leaving 2 bases unmatched. CDR1 is SGHRS, CDR2 YFSETQ, per germline. The CDR3 DNA reads TGCGCCAGCAGCTTGTCAGGGGGGTCTGGAAACACCATATATTTT. Translation gives CASSLSGGSGNTIYF.

The chain combines TRBV5-6 with TRBJ2-2; the D is unclear. CDR1 is SGHDT, CDR2 YYEEEE, per germline. The CDR3 totals 12 residues. V was clipped by 1 base and J by 6 bases, with 4 bases between them. The CDR3 coding sequence is TGTGCCAGCAGCTTGCAACCCGGGGAGCTGTTTTTT. Translating it yields CASSLQPGELFF.

This sequence joins TRBV5-1 and TRBJ1-2; the D gene is possibly TRBD1 (5 bases). The V and J ends lost 7 bases and 4 bases respectively, with 17 bases between them. The CDR3 loop spans 14 amino acids. Germline V gives CDR1 SGHRS, CDR2 YFSETQ. Here the CDR3 reads CASSPPGGTYGYTF. In DNA, the CDR3 is TGCGCCAGCTCCCCTCCCGGGGGGACCTATGGCTACACCTTC.

This chain joins TRBV19 and TRBJ2-5, with D maybe TRBD2 (6 bases). From germline, CDR1 is LNHDA and CDR2 SQIVND (reference sequence). This CDR3 is built from 14 residues. Trimming pared 5 bases from V and 2 bases from J, leaving 12 bases between. CDR3 nucleotide sequence: TGTGCCAGTAGTCCGGGACTGTTGCAAGAGACCCAGTACTTC. Translated: CASSPGLLQETQYF.

This clone was picked up a small number of times. The V call is TRBV12-5, the J call TRBJ2-5; tentatively, D is TRBD2 (6 bases). The V gene's germline CDR1 is LGHNT and CDR2 FRNRAP. Trimming stripped 6 bases from V and 4 bases from J, with 12 bases between. This CDR3 comprises 13 residues. CDR3 in DNA: TGTGCTAGTGGGACGGGACTCGGAGAGACCCAGTACTTC. Protein: CASGTGLGETQYF.

This chain uses TRBV29-1 with TRBJ2-7, with 7 bases identical to TRBD1. The CDR3 contains 13 residues. V was clipped by 2 bases and J by 2 bases; unmatched bases: 3. CDR1 is SQVTM and CDR2 is ANQGSEA in the germline V gene. CDR3 DNA sequence: TGCAGCGTTGAATGGCAGGGGGCCTACGAGCAGTACTTC. This translates into CSVEWQGAYEQYF.

This chain links TRBV4-2 with TRBJ2-7; 8 nucleotides align to TRBD2. V lost 1 base and J lost 2; bases outside the gene matches: 7. Germline V gene lookup returns CDR1 LGHNA and CDR2 YNFKEQ. The CDR3 loop spans 16 amino acids. CDR3 sequence reads: CASSQGSGVTTYEQYF. In nucleotides, the CDR3 is TGTGCCAGCAGCCAAGGTAGCGGGGTTACGACCTACGAGCAGTACTTC.

The chain employs TRBV5-1 and TRBJ1-3, with D possibly matching TRBD1 (5 bases). CDR3 length: 13 amino acids. Germline CDR1 and CDR2: SGHRS and YFSETQ. V was trimmed by 7 bases and J by 0 bases, leaving 8 bases between them. The CDR3 is CASGTDSGNTIYF. DNA of the CDR3: TGCGCCAGCGGGACTGACTCTGGAAACACCATATATTTT.

This chain connects TRBV11-3 to TRBJ2-7; no definite D call. The CDR3 has 14 amino acids. Germline CDR1 is SGHNT and CDR2 is YENEEA. With 2 bases removed from V and 0 bases from J, the gap between germline ends came to 8 bases. The CDR3 here is CASSLRSDSYEQYF. In nucleotides, the CDR3 is TGTGCCAGCAGCTTACGGTCCGACTCCTACGAGCAGTACTTC.

J is TRBJ1-4 and V is TRBV29-1; 9 bases fit TRBD1. The CDR3 loop spans 12 amino acids. Germline CDR1 reads SQVTM; CDR2 reads ANQGSEA. V trimming: 7 bases; J trimming: 6 bases; junction bases outside the gene matches: 3. The CDR3 here is CSADRGDEKLFF. CDR3 DNA sequence: TGCAGCGCGGACAGGGGAGATGAAAAACTGTTTTTT.

The chain couples TRBV5-1 to TRBJ1-1, with D possibly matching TRBD1 (5 bases). This CDR3 has 14 residues. V was trimmed by 5 bases and J by 4 bases, leaving 15 bases between them. The germline V gene encodes CDR1 SGHRS and CDR2 YFSETQ. The CDR3 coding sequence is TGCGCCAGCAGAAGTGGGGGAGCTAGCACTGAAGCTTTCTTT. It yields the protein CASRSGGASTEAFF.

V usage is TRBV27 and J usage is TRBJ2-3, with 7 nucleotides matching TRBD2. The CDR3 contains 15 residues. The V gene end was trimmed by 2 bases and the J gene end by 4 bases; junction bases not matched to a gene: 6. Per the germline V gene, CDR1 is MNHEY and CDR2 is SMNVEV (reference sequence). Here the CDR3 reads CASSLVREKSDTQYF. The CDR3 DNA is TGTGCCAGCAGTTTAGTGCGGGAGAAATCAGATACGCAGTATTTT.

This clone was seen only a few times. The V and J genes are TRBV2 and TRBJ1-2, with D uncertain. The CDR3 extends over 13 amino acids. V lost 4 bases and J 6 bases, leaving 12 bases between the germline ends. The V gene's germline CDR1 is SNHLY and CDR2 FYNNEI. CDR3 loop: CASSVRGSDGYTF. CDR3 DNA: TGTGCCAGCAGTGTACGAGGGAGCGATGGCTACACCTTC.